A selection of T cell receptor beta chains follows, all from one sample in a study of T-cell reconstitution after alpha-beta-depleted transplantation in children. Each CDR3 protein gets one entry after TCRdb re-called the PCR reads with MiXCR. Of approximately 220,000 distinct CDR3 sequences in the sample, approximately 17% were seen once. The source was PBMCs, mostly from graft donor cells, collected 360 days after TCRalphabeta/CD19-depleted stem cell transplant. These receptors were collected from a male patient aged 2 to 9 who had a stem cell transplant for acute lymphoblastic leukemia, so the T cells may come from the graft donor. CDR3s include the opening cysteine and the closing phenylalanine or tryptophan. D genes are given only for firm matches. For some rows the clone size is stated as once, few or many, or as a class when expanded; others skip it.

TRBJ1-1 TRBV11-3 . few TGTGCCAGCAGCCTCAGGATAAACACTGAAGCTTTCTTT CASSLRINTEAFF
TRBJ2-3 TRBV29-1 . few TGCAGCGGGGGGGGCGGCCTCGGCACAGATACGCAGTATTTT CSGGGGLGTDTQYF
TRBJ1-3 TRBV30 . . TGTGCCTGGAGTGTACGCCAGCCAAACACCATATATTTT CAWSVRQPNTIYF
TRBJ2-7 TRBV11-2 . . TGTGCCAGCAGCTTATCAGCGGAGAGGTCCTACGAGCAGTACTTC CASSLSAERSYEQYF
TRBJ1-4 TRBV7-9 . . TGTGCCAGCAGCTTTGGGACACTTGCAACTAATGAAAAACTGTTTTTT CASSFGTLATNEKLFF
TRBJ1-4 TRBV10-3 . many TGTGCCATCAGTGAGTCTGGGGGTACAGCAACTAATGAAAAACTGTTTTTT CAISESGGTATNEKLFF
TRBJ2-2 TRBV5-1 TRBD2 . TGCGCCAGCAGCTACGGCGGGGGGCCGAACACCGGGGAGCTGTTTTTT CASSYGGGPNTGELFF
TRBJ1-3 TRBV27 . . TGTGCCAGCAGTTTTCGGGGTGGAAACACCATATATTTT CASSFRGGNTIYF
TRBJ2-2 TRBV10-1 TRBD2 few TGCGCCAGCAGTAATAAACTAGCGGGACCCGACACCGGGGAGCTGTTTTTT CASSNKLAGPDTGELFF
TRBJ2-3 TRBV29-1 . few TGCAGCGTTGAAGGAGGGGCTAGCACAGATACGCAGTATTTT CSVEGGASTDTQYF
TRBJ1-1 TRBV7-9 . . TGTGCCAGCAGCGTACAGAACACTGAAGCTTTCTTT CASSVQNTEAFF
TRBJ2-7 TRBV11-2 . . TGTGCCAGCAGCTGGGAAGGATCCTACGAGCAGTACTTC CASSWEGSYEQYF
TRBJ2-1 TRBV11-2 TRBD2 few TGTGCCAGCAGCTTAGATCTAAGGGCTAGCGGATACAATGAGCAGTTCTTC CASSLDLRASGYNEQFF
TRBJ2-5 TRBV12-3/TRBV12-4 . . TGTGCCAGCAGTCTCCGGGTGACGCAAGAGACCCAGTACTTC CASSLRVTQETQYF
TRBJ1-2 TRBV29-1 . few TGCAGCACGCCAAAGGGACCGGGCGGCTATGGCTACACCTTC CSTPKGPGGYGYTF
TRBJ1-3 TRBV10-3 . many TGTGCCATCCGGTGGAAGACTGGAAACACCATATATTTT CAIRWKTGNTIYF
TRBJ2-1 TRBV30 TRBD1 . TGTGCCTGGAGTTGGACAGGCCGCTGGGGCGAGCAGTTCTTC CAWSWTGRWGEQFF
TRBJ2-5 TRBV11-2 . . TGTGCCAGCAGCTTAGGGGCCTCAGGCGTACAAGAGACCCAGTACTTC CASSLGASGVQETQYF
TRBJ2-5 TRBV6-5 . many TGTGCCAGCAGTTACTCGTCAGGGGCCGCTCGAGAGACCCAGTACTTC CASSYSSGAARETQYF
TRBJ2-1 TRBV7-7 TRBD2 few TGTGCCAGCAGCGCTACTAGCGGGAGCTGGAATGAGCAGTTCTTC CASSATSGSWNEQFF
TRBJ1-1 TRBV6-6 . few TGTGCCAGCAGGGGAGGGAACACTGAAGCTTTCTTT CASRGGNTEAFF
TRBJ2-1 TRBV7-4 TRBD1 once TGTGCCAGCAGCTTCCCGGACAGGGGCTCCTACAATGAGCAGTTCTTC CASSFPDRGSYNEQFF
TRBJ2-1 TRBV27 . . TGTGCCAGCAGTTCTATCAATGAGCAGTTCTTC CASSSINEQFF
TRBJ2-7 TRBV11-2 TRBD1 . TGTGCCAGCAGCCCCCTACAGGGGGGTCACTACGAGCAGTACTTC CASSPLQGGHYEQYF
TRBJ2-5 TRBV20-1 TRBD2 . TGCAGTGCTAGCGGGACTAGCCAAGAGACCCAGTACTTC CSASGTSQETQYF
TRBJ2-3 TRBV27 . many TGTGCCAGCAGTTTCCCCGAGGGTACGCAGTATTTT CASSFPEGTQYF
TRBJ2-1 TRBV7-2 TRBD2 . TGTGCCAGCAGCTTAGCTGGGACTAGCGACAATGAGCAGTTCTTC CASSLAGTSDNEQFF
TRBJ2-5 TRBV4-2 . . TGTGCCAGCAGCCAAGTTTCCCAAGAGACCCAGTACTTC CASSQVSQETQYF
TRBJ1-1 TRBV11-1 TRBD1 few TGTGCCAGCAGCCTACTTTTAACCCAGGGGACAGGGGGGACTGAAGCTTTCTTT CASSLLLTQGTGGTEAFF
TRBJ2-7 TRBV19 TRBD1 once TGTGCCAGTAGTATAGACGCCGGGACAGGGGCCAGCGAGCAGTACTTC CASSIDAGTGASEQYF
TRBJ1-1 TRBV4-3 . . TGCGCCAGCAGCCAAGATCATAGGGTATCTGAAGCTTTCTTT CASSQDHRVSEAFF
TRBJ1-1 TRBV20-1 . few TGCAGTGCTAGAGTTGAGCCTATGAACACTGAAGCTTTCTTT CSARVEPMNTEAFF
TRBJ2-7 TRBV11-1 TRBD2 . TGTGCCAGCAGCTTATCCGGGACTAGCTACACTCGGGAGCAGTACTTC CASSLSGTSYTREQYF
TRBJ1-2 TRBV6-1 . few TGTGCCAGCAGTACCCTAGGACCTCTCTATGGCTACACCTTC CASSTLGPLYGYTF
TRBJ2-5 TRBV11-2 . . TGTGCCAGCAGCTTAGCGCGTCAGTGGGGCCAGTACTTC CASSLARQWGQYF
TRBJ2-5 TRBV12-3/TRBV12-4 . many TGTGCCAGTTTACAGGGTGGGGGGACCCAGTACTTC CASLQGGGTQYF
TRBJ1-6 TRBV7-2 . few TGTGCCAGCACCTCTAGGAGCTCCTATAATTCACCCCTCCACTTT CASTSRSSYNSPLHF
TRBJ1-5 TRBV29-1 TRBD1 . TGCAGCGTGTCCGGGACAGGGGGCAGCAATCAGCCCCAGCATTTT CSVSGTGGSNQPQHF
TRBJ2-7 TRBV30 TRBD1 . TGTGCCTGGAGCGGATCCCCCGGACAGGGCTACGAGCAGTACTTC CAWSGSPGQGYEQYF
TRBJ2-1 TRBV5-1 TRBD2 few TGCGCCAGCAGCTTGGAAGCGGGGGGGCGAAATGAGCAGTTCTTC CASSLEAGGRNEQFF
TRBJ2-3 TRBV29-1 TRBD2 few TGCAGCGTTGCGTCCGCGGGGGGGCCAGATACGCAGTATTTT CSVASAGGPDTQYF
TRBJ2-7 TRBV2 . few TGTGCCAGCAGTGGGACTGTTCCCCTCGAGCAGTACTTC CASSGTVPLEQYF